These 13 T cell receptor beta chains were all obtained from the same sample, sequenced in a study of PD-1 blockade in mismatch repair-deficient tumors. Data came from immunoSEQ multiplex PCR; TCRdb stores just in-frame clones and leaves some out. The sample lists 120,000 or so clones; 85% to 90% were seen once. This specimen consisted of peripheral blood, obtained 44 weeks after starting pembrolizumab. These receptors all come from an adult with mismatch repair-deficient cancer.

This rearrangement joins TRBV29-1 to TRBJ2-3; 9 bases match TRBD2. Trimming took 4 bases from V and 0 from J; bases not matched to a gene: 2. CDR3 length: 14 residues. In germline, CDR1 is SQVTM, CDR2 ANQGSEA. The CDR3 bases are TGCAGCGTTGCTGGACTAGCGAGCACAGATACGCAGTATTTT. Its protein product is CSVAGLASTDTQYF.

The chain couples TRBV9 to TRBJ2-7; D might be TRBD2 (5 bases). CDR3 length: 15 residues. The germline gives CDR1 SGDLS, CDR2 YYNGEE. Deletions cut 0 bases from V and 0 bases from J, with 10 bases between. CDR3 loop: CASSVGAGLSYEQYF. CDR3 DNA sequence: TGTGCCAGCAGCGTAGGTGCGGGTCTCTCCTACGAGCAGTACTTC.

This chain uses TRBV19 with TRBJ2-1; 9 bases align to TRBD1. Unmatched junction bases numbered 7, after V lost 7 bases and J lost 3 bases. The CDR3 extends over 15 amino acids. CDR1 is LNHDA, CDR2 SQIVND, per germline (reference sequence). The CDR3 is CASNMGTGSYNEQFF. CDR3 in DNA: TGTGCCAGTAATATGGGGACAGGGAGCTACAATGAGCAGTTCTTC.

The rearrangement uses TRBV27 and TRBJ2-1; the D gene could be TRBD1 or TRBD2 (6 bases each). This CDR3 region has 14 residues. The germline V gene has CDR1 MNHEY and CDR2 SMNVEV (reference sequence). The V and J ends lost 3 bases and 6 bases respectively, with 12 bases between them. The chain's CDR3 is CASSFGGRSNEQFF. The CDR3 region has the DNA TGTGCCAGCAGTTTTGGGGGGCGCAGCAATGAGCAGTTCTTC.

J is TRBJ2-3 and V is TRBV11-3; a possible D gene is TRBD2 (5 bases). This CDR3 contains 14 residues. Trimming cost V 6 bases and J 1 base, with 11 bases left between them. Germline assignment: CDR1 SGHNT and CDR2 YENEEA. The CDR3 reads CASRHSDGTDTQYF. Written as DNA, the CDR3 is TGTGCCAGCAGGCATAGCGACGGCACAGATACGCAGTATTTT.

This chain joins TRBV6-6 and TRBJ2-1, with no clear D. Looked up from germline, CDR1 is MNHNY and CDR2 is SVGAGI (reference sequence). This CDR3 has 14 residues. Trimming stripped 3 bases from V and 7 bases from J, with 13 bases between. DNA of the CDR3: TGTGCCAGCAGTTATCCAGGAGAGACGAATGAGCAGTTCTTC. Amino acid sequence: CASSYPGETNEQFF.

Of note for this clone: Sequence at one end of the junction differs from germline and may be a read error. This rearrangement joins TRBV7-7 to TRBJ2-2; D is possibly TRBD2 (6 bases). The CDR3 runs 14 residues. Germline V gene sequence: CDR1 SSHAT, CDR2 FNYEAQ (reference sequence). The CDR3 region has the DNA TGTGCTAGCAGCTTAGCGGCAGCTACCGGGGAGCTGTTTTTT. Its translation: CASSLAAATGELFF.

The V gene is TRBV4-1, the J gene TRBJ2-1; D remains unclear. V was trimmed by 4 bases and J by 0 bases, leaving 25 bases between them. In germline, CDR1 is MGHRA, CDR2 YSYEKL. The CDR3 consists of 20 residues. The CDR3 DNA is TGCGCCAGCAGCCCCCCCCTGGGCGGACGACCCACGAGCTCCTACAATGAGCAGTTCTTC. Protein sequence: CASSPPLGGRPTSSYNEQFF.

The rearrangement links TRBV6-5 to TRBJ1-1, with D unresolved. The CDR3 has 13 amino acids. CDR1 is MNHEY, CDR2 SVGAGI, per germline. The V gene lost 8 bases and the J gene lost 3 bases, with 13 bases spanning the gap. This CDR3 is CASSQAADTEAFF. The CDR3 DNA sequence: TGTGCCAGCTCCCAAGCGGCAGACACTGAAGCTTTCTTT.

This chain uses TRBV21-1 with TRBJ2-7; no check of the table's D call, TRBD1, against the DNA was made. TRBV21-1 is labeled a pseudogene. The CDR3 is 14 residues long. The CDR3 loop reads CASSPREGDYEQYF. The DNA of the CDR3 is TGTGCCAGCAGCCCCAGGGAAGGGGACTACGAGCAGTACTTC.

J is TRBJ2-2 and V is TRBV7-6; D not certain. V dropped 5 bases and J dropped 9 bases, with 7 bases sitting between them. CDR3 size: 11 residues. Per germline, CDR1 SGHVS and CDR2 FNYEAQ. This CDR3 is CASSPIRELFF. In DNA form, the CDR3 reads TGTGCCAGCAGCCCAATCCGGGAGCTGTTTTTT.

This CDR3 reads CAWRGTSGRASSYNEQFF. The CDR3 DNA sequence: TGTGCCTGGAGGGGGACTAGCGGGAGAGCGAGCTCCTACAATGAGCAGTTCTTC. The chain combines TRBV30 with TRBJ2-1; the match to TRBD2 covers 14 bases. From germline, CDR1 is GTSNPN and CDR2 SVGIG (reference sequence). The CDR3 is 18 amino acids. Trimming removed 3 bases from V and 0 bases from J; junction bases left unmatched: 7.

CDR3 residues: CASSLSQGHSYEQYF. DNA of the CDR3: TGTGCCAGCAGCTTGTCCCAGGGGCACTCCTACGAGCAGTACTTC. V gene TRBV5-5 combines with J gene TRBJ2-7, with D possibly being TRBD1 (6 bases). Germline values: CDR1 SGHKS, CDR2 YYEKEE (reference sequence). The CDR3 contains 15 residues. The V end was cut by 1 base, the J end by 0 bases, with 11 bases between.